This is a list of T cell receptor beta chains from one sample in a study of identical twins. TCRdb called the 5' RACE reads again in MiXCR, with one record for every CDR3 protein. The data contain roughly 570,000 distinct CDR3 sequences, around 9.6% of them singletons. The same sample was also used in a study of yellow fever vaccine responses in identical twins.

Material: PBMCs. The origin of the receptors is a woman between 18 and 29 years old in good health. The conserved cysteine and the conserved F or W are not part of the CDR3 here. Clone size is not always given. Where it is, it says once, few, many or a class for expanded clones.

cdr3_aa clone_size cdr3_length j_call v_call
ASSWGPPSSYEQY - 13 TRBJ2-7 TRBV27
ASSHQTGDGANVLT - 14 TRBJ2-6 TRBV4-2
ASSLDRGGDTEAF few 13 TRBJ1-1 TRBV11-2
SVVVRGAYEQY - 11 TRBJ2-7 TRBV29-1
ASSQGLALYEQY many 12 TRBJ2-7 TRBV4-1
ASSLDHTPSNTEAF - 14 TRBJ1-1 TRBV5-1
ATKYLAGGTDTQY once 13 TRBJ2-3 TRBV15
ASGQTITGELF - 11 TRBJ2-2 TRBV27
ASSPSPQQIHSPLH - 14 TRBJ1-6 TRBV7-9
ASSPTNLVTGELF many 13 TRBJ2-2 TRBV5-6
SAPSEGTDTQY - 11 TRBJ2-3 TRBV20-1
ASSRGPRPTGYEQF few 14 TRBJ2-1 TRBV2
ASSLAEGGWDTQY - 13 TRBJ2-3 TRBV5-1
ASGLGPKETQY - 11 TRBJ2-5 TRBV12-5
ASSRGSAGDIHNEQF - 15 TRBJ2-1 TRBV18
ASSLGQLTGANVLT - 14 TRBJ2-6 TRBV5-1